This T cell receptor beta chain was sequenced in a study of STAT5B mutations in CD4+ large granular lymphocyte leukemia. Sequencing was at survey level. Profiling relied on immunoSEQ multiplex PCR, and the TCRdb table lists in-frame clones only, not all of them. Of over 35,000 clones listed, roughly 81% are singletons. About this clone itself: Its antigen remains unidentified.

This CDR3 has 14 amino acids. V dropped 0 bases and J dropped 10 bases, with 12 bases sitting between them. Germline CDR1 reads SGHAT; CDR2 reads FQNNGV. Study results and caveats: TRBV06-family usage was enriched in top patient clones (8/27) versus controls (2/35).

The sequence came from a human donor in good health. Input material: CD4+ T cells from blood buffy coats. The chain combines TRBV11-2 with TRBJ1-4; D remains ambiguous. Here the CDR3 reads CASSLEGGIVKLFF. The CDR3 DNA sequence: TGTGCCAGCAGCTTAGAGGGAGGAATCGTAAAACTGTTTTTT.